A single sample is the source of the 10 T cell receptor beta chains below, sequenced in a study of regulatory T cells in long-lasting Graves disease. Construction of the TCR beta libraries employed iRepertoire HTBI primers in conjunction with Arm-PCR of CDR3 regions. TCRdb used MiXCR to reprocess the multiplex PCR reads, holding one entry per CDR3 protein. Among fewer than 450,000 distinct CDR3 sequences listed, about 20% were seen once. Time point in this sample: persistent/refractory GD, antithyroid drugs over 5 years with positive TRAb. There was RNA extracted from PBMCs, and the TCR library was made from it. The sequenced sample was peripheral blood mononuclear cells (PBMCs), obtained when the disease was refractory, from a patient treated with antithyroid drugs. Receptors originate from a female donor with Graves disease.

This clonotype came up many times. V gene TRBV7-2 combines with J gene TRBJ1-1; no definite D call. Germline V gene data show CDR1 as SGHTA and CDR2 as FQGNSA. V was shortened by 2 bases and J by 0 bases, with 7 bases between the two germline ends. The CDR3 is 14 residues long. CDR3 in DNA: TGTGCCAGCAGCTTATCCCTTATGAACACTGAAGCTTTCTTT. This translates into CASSLSLMNTEAFF.

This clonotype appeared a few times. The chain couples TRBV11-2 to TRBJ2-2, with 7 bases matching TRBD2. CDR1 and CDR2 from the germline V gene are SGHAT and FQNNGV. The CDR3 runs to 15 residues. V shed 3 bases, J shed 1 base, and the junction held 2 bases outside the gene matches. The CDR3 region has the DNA TGTGCCAGCAGCTTTACTAGCGAGAACACCGGGGAGCTGTTTTTT. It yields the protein CASSFTSENTGELFF.

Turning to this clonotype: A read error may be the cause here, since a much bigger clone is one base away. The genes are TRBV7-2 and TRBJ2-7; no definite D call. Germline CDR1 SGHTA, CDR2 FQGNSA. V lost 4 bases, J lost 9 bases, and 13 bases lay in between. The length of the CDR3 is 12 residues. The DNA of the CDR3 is TGTGCCAGCAGCTCTAATCGACTTATGCAGTACTTC. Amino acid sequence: CASSSNRLMQYF. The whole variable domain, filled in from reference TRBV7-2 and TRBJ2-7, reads GAGVSQSPSNKVTEKGKDVELRCDPISGHTALYWYRQSLGQGLEFLIYFQGNSAPDKSGLPSDRFSAERTGGSVSTLTIQRTQQEDSAVYLCASSSNRLMQYFGPGTRLTVT.

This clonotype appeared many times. The CDR3 spells CASLKQGSTNTEAFF. DNA of the CDR3: TGTGCCAGCCTTAAACAGGGGTCAACGAACACTGAAGCTTTCTTT. This chain connects TRBV2 to TRBJ1-1; 7 bases align to TRBD1. Germline CDR1 and CDR2: SNHLY and FYNNEI. The CDR3 covers 15 residues. The V segment lost 8 bases and the J segment 1 base; nucleotides outside the gene matches: 10.

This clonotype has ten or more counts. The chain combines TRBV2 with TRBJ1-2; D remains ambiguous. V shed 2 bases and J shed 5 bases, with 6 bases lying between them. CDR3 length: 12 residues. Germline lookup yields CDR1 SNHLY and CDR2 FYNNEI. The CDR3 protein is CASSEYTYGYTF. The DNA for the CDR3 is TGTGCCAGCAGTGAATATACTTATGGCTACACCTTC.

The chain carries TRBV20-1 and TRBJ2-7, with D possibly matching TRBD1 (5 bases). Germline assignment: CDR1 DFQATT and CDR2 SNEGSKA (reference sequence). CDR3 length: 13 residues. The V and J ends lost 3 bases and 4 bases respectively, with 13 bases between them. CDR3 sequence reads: CSASEPGRYEQYF. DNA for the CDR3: TGCAGTGCTAGTGAGCCAGGGCGATACGAGCAGTACTTC.

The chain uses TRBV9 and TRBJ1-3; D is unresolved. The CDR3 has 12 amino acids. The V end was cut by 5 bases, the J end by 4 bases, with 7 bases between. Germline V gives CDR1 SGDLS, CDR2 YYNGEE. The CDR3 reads CASSPVGNTIYF. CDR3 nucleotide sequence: TGTGCCAGCAGTCCGGTCGGAAACACCATATATTTT. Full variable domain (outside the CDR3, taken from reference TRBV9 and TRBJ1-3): DSGVTQTPKHLITATGQRVTLRCSPRSGDLSVYWYQQSLDQGLQFLIQYYNGEERAKGNILERFSAQQFPDLHSELNLSSLELGDSALYFCASSPVGNTIYFGEGSWLTVV.

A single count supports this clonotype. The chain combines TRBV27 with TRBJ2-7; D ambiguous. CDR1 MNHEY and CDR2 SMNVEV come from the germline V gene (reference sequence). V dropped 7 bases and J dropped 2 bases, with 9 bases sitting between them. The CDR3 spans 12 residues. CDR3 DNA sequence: TGTGCCAGCAAGAGAGACCCCTACGAGCAGTACTTC. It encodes CASKRDPYEQYF.

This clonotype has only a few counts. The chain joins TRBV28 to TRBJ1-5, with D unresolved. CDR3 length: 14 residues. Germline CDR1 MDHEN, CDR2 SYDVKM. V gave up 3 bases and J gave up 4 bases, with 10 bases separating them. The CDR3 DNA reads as TGTGCCAGCAGTTTTTTCGGGTTTAATCAGCCCCAGCATTTT. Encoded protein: CASSFFGFNQPQHF.

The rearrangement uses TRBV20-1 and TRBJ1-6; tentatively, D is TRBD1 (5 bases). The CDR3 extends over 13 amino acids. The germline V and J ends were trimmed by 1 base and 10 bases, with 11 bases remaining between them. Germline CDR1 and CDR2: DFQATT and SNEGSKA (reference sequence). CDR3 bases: TGCAGTGCTAGAGGCAGGGCAGTCTCACCCCTCCACTTT. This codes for CSARGRAVSPLHF.